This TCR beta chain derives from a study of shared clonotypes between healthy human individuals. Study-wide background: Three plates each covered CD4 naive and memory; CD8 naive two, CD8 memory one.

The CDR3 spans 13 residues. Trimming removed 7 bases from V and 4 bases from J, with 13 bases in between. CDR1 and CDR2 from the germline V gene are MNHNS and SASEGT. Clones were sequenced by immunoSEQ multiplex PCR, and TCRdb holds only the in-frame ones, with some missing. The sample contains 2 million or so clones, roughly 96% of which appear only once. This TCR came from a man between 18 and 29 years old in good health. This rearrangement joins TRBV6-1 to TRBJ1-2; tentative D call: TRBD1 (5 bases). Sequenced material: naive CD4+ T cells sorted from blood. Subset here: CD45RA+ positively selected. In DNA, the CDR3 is TGTGCCAGCACCCCGACAGAATCCTATGGCTACACCTTC. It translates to CASTPTESYGYTF.